What follows describes a single TCR beta chain. How the authors handled the data: Amplified reference gene primers provided the basis for estimating nucleated cell counts. Assay: immunoSEQ multiplex PCR; the TCRdb copy retains only in-frame clones and omits some. V, J and clone size are those of that table, while D and trimming were read from the DNA. The repertoire holds around 140,000 clones, with around 87% as singletons. This sample stems from a study of blood T cell repertoires in COVID-19. V gave up 0 bases and J gave up 4 bases, with 7 bases separating them. The CDR3 length is 14 residues. Germline CDR1 MNHNS, CDR2 SASEGT.

Sequenced: peripheral blood. V and J are TRBV6-1 and TRBJ1-5; D is unresolved. This receptor was taken from a man at least 80 years old with acute or convalescent COVID-19. The CDR3 coding sequence is TGTGCCAGCAGTGAAGCTTGGAGGAATCAGCCCCAGCATTTT. This translates into CASSEAWRNQPQHF.